This T cell receptor (beta chain) was recovered during a study of T-cell memory formation after mild COVID-19. Study outcomes and limitations: Second-wave clones that peaked on day 37 lacked confirmed SARS-CoV-2 specificity.

As for this clonotype: The antigen is not known.

UMIs and sample barcodes were carried by the TCR alpha and TCR beta cDNA libraries that 5'RACE produced using constant-segment primers. TCRdb called the 5' RACE reads again in MiXCR, with one record for every CDR3 protein. The table has a few hundred thousand distinct CDR3 sequences, around 24% seen once. The TCR comes from an adult woman who had mild COVID-19 (a few samples of this study predate the infection). Cell type and time point are not known. The sequencing input was PBMCs or a T cell subset sorted from them (not recorded which).

This chain's CDR3 is CATSDFTGQGNAGELFF. The CDR3 coding sequence is TGTGCCACCAGTGATTTTACGGGACAGGGTAACGCCGGGGAGCTGTTTTTT. V is TRBV24-1 and J is TRBJ2-2; 9 bases are a match to TRBD1. Germline assignment: CDR1 KGHDR and CDR2 SFDVKD. After removal of 1 base from V and 6 bases from J, the junction contained 8 bases not matched to a gene. The CDR3 has 17 residues.